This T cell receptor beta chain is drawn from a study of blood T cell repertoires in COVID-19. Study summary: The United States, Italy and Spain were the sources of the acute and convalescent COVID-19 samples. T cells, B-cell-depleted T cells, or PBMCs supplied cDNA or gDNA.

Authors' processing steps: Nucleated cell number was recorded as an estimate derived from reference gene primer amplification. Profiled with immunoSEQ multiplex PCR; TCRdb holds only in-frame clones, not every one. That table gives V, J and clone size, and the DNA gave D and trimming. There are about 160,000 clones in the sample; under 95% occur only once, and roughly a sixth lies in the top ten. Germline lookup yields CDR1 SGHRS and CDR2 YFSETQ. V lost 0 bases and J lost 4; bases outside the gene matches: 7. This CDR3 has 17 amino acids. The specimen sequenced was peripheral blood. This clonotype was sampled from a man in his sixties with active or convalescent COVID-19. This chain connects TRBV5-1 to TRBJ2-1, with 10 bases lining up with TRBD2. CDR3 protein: CASSLAVRTSGYNEQFF. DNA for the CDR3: TGCGCCAGCAGCTTGGCCGTTAGGACTAGCGGTTACAATGAGCAGTTCTTC. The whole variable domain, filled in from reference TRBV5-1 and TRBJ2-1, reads KAGVTQTPRYLIKTRGQQVTLSCSPISGHRSVSWYQQTPGQGLQFLFEYFSETQRNKGNFPGRFSGRQFSNSRSEMNVSTLELGDSALYLCASSLAVRTSGYNEQFFGPGTRLTVL.